A single sample is the source of the 5 T cell receptor beta chains below, sequenced in a study of cytomegalovirus exposure and HLA in healthy donors. Use of 60 Vbeta and 13 Jbeta primers characterized the PCR. Sequencing was performed with immunoSEQ multiplex PCR; in TCRdb, only in-frame clones are kept and a portion is missing. The clone table shows about 67,000 clones, with the ten largest holding over 4%. Sequencing input: PBMCs. These receptors originate from a middle-aged woman in good health and CMV-seropositive.

V is TRBV21-1 and J is TRBJ2-7; the listed D gene, TRBD2, was not tested against the DNA. TRBV21-1 represents a pseudogene. The CDR3 contains 14 residues. CDR3 nucleotides: TGTGGACGAACTGGGGCTAGCGGGGTCGACGAGCAGTACTTC. This gives the protein CGRTGASGVDEQYF.

This rearrangement joins TRBV21-1 to TRBJ1-1; the table calls TRBD1, which could not be checked here. TRBV21-1 is termed a pseudogene. CDR3 length: 15 residues. In nucleotides, the CDR3 is TGTGCCAGCGGCACAAGGGGCTACGTATACACTGAAGCTTTCTTT. Translating it yields CASGTRGYVYTEAFF.

This chain uses TRBV7-9 with TRBJ2-3; TRBD1 might be the D (6 bases). The CDR3 has 14 amino acids. V lost 1 base and J lost 5, with 10 bases in between. Germline-derived CDR1 and CDR2 are SEHNR and FQNEAQ (reference sequence). Here the CDR3 DNA reads TGTGCCAGCAGCTTAGGGGGGCTCGGAGATACGCAGTATTTT. It codes for CASSLGGLGDTQYF.

The V call is TRBV7-9, the J call TRBJ2-3; the match to TRBD2 covers 10 bases. Losses at the gene ends were 5 bases for V and 6 bases for J; bases not matched to a gene: 5. The CDR3 has 14 residues. Germline V gene data show CDR1 as SEHNR and CDR2 as FQNEAQ (reference sequence). The CDR3 reads CASSRAGGHDTQYF. In DNA, the CDR3 is TGTGCCAGCAGCCGAGCGGGGGGGCACGATACGCAGTATTTT.

The chain joins TRBV7-6 to TRBJ1-1; D not certain. CDR1 and CDR2 (germline): SGHVS, FNYEAQ. Trimming left V 5 bases short and J 4 bases short, with 11 bases between. This CDR3 spans 13 amino acids. DNA of the CDR3: TGTGCCAGCAGCCCGGGTGTTGCCACTGAAGCTTTCTTT. This translates into CASSPGVATEAFF.